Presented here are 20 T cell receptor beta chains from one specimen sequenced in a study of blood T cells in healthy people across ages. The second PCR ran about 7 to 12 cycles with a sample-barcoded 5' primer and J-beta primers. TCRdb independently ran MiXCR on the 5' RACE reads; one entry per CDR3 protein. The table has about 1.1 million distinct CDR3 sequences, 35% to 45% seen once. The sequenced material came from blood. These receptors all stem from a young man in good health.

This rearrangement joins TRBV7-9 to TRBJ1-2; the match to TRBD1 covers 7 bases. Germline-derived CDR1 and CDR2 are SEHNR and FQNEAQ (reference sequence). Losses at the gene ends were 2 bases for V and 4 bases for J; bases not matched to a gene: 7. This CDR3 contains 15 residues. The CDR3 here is CASSLSGTVSYGYTF. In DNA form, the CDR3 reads TGTGCCAGCAGCTTAAGTGGGACAGTCAGCTATGGCTACACCTTC.

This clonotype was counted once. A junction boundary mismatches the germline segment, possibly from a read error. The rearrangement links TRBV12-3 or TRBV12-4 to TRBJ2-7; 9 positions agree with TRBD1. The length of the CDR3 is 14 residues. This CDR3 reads CVSQTGGASVEQYF. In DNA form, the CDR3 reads TGTGTCAGCCAAACAGGGGGCGCTTCGGTCGAGCAGTACTTC.

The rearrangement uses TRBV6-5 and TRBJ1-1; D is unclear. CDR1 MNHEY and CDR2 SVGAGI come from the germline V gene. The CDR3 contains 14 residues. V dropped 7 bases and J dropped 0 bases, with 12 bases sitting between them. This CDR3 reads CASNSASLNTEAFF. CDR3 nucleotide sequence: TGTGCCAGCAACTCGGCCAGCTTGAACACTGAAGCTTTCTTT.

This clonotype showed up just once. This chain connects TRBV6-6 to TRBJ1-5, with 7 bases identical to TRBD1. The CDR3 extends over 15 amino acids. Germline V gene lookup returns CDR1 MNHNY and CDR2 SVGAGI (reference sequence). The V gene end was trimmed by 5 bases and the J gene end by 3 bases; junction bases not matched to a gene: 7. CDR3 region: CASSQTGRINQPQHF. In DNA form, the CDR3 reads TGTGCCAGCAGTCAGACAGGGCGCATCAATCAGCCCCAGCATTTT.

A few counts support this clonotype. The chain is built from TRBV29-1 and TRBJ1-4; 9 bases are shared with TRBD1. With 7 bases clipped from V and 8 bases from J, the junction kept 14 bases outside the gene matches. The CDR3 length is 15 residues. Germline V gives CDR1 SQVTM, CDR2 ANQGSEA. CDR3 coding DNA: TGCAGCGCCTTAGACGGGACAGGGCATCTAGAAAAACTGTTTTTT. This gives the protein CSALDGTGHLEKLFF. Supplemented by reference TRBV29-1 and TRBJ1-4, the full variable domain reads SAVISQKPSRDICQRGTSLTIQCQVDSQVTMMFWYRQQPGQSLTLIATANQGSEATYESGFVIDKFPISRPNLTFSTLTVSNMSPEDSSIYLCSALDGTGHLEKLFFGSGTQLSVL.

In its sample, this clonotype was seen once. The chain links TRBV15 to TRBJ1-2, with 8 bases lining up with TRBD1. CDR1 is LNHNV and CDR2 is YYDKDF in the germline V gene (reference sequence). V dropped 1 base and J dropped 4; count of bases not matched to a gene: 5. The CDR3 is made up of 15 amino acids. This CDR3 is CATSRVGQGFYGYTF. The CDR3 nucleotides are TGTGCCACCAGCAGAGTAGGACAGGGATTCTATGGCTACACCTTC.

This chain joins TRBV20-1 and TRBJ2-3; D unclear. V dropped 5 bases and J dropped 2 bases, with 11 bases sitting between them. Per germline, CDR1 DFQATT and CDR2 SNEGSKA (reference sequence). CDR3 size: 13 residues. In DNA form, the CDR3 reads TGCAGTGCTGGGATACTCCTCACAGATACGCAGTATTTT. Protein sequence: CSAGILLTDTQYF.

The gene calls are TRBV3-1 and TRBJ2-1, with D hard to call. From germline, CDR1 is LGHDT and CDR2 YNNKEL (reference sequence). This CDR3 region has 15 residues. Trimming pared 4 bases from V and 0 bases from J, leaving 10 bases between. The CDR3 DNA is TGTGCCAGCAGCCCCAGGCGGTACTCCTACAATGAGCAGTTCTTC. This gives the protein CASSPRRYSYNEQFF.

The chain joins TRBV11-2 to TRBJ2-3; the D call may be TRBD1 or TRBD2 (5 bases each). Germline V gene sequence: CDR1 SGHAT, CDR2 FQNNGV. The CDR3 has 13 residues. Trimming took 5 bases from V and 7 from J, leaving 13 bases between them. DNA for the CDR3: TGTGCCAGCAGCCTCCGGGGCTTTAATACGCAGTATTTT. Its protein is CASSLRGFNTQYF.

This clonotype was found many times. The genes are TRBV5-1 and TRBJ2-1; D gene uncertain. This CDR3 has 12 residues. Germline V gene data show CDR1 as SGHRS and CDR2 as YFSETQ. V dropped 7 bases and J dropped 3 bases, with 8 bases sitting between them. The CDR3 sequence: CASGASYNEQFF. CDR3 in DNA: TGCGCCAGCGGTGCTAGCTACAATGAGCAGTTCTTC.

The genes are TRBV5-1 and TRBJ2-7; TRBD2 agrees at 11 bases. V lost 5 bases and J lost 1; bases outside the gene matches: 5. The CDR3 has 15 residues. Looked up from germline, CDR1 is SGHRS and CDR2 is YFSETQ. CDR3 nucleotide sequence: TGCGCCAGCAGATCCGGGACTAGCGGTTCCTACGAGCAGTACTTC. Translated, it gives CASRSGTSGSYEQYF.

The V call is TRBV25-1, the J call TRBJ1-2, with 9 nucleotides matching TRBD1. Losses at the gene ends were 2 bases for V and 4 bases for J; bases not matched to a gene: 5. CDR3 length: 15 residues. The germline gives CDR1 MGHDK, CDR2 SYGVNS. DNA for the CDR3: TGTGCCAGCAGTGAAAGGACAGGGGTTAGCTATGGCTACACCTTC. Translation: CASSERTGVSYGYTF.

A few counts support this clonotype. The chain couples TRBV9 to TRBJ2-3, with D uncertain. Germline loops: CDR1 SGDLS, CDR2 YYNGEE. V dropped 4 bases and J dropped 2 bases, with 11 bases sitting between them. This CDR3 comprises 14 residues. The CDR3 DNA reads TGTGCCAGCAGCTCCCTGCTGGCCACAGATACGCAGTATTTT. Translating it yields CASSSLLATDTQYF.

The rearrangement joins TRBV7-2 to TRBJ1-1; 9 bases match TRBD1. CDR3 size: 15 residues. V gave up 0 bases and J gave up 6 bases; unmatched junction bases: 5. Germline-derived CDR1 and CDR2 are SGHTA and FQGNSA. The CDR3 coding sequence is TGTGCCAGCAGCTTAGCGGGGACAGGGCAGTCTGAAGCTTTCTTT. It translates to CASSLAGTGQSEAFF. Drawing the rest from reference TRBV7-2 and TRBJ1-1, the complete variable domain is GAGVSQSPSNKVTEKGKDVELRCDPISGHTALYWYRQSLGQGLEFLIYFQGNSAPDKSGLPSDRFSAERTGGSVSTLTIQRTQQEDSAVYLCASSLAGTGQSEAFFGQGTRLTVV.

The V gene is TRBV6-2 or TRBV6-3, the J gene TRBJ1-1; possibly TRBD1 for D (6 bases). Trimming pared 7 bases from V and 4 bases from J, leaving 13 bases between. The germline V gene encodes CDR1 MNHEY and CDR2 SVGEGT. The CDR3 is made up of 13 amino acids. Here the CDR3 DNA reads TGTGCCAGCACCAAGGGGGTGGGCACTGAAGCTTTCTTT. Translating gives CASTKGVGTEAFF.

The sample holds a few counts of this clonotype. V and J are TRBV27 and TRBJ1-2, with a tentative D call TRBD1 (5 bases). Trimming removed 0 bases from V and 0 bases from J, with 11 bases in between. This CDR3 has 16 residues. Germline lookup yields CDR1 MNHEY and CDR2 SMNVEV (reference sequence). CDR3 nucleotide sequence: TGTGCCAGCAGTTTATCAGGGGATAGAGCTAACTATGGCTACACCTTC. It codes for CASSLSGDRANYGYTF.

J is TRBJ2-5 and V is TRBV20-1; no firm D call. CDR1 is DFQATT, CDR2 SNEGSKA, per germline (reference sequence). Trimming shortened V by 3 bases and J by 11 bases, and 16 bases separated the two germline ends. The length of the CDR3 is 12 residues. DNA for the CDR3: TGCAGTGCTAGTGGGCGCGTCAGTGAGCAGTACTTC. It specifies CSASGRVSEQYF.

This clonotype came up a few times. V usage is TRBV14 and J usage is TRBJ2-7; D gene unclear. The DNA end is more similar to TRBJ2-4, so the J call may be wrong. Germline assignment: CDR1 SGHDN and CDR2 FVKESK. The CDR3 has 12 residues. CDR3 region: CASSQGAGIQYF. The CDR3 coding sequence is TGTGCCAGCAGCCAAGGGGCAGGCATTCAGTACTTC.

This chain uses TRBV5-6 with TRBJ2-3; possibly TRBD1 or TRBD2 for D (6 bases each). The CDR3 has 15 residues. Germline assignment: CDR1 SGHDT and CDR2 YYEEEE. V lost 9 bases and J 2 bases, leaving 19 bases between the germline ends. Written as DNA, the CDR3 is TGTGCCACCCGACTAGTGGGGGGCCTCACAGATACGCAGTATTTT. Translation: CATRLVGGLTDTQYF.

The DNA for the CDR3 is TGTGCCAGCAGTTACGCCGGACAGACTAACTATGGCTACACCTTC. It is translated as CASSYAGQTNYGYTF. The V call is TRBV6-2 or TRBV6-3, the J call TRBJ1-2; D is perhaps TRBD1 (6 bases). Germline V gene data show CDR1 as MNHEY and CDR2 as SVGEGT. The V end was cut by 2 bases, the J end by 0 bases, with 10 bases between. This CDR3 has 15 amino acids.